This note documents a single T cell receptor beta chain sequence. It was with a sample-barcoded 5' primer and a J-beta primer mix that a second PCR of about 6 to 12 cycles was run. From each sample, at least 3 million paired-end reads containing CDR3 were obtained. One entry per CDR3 protein results from TCRdb running MiXCR on the 5' RACE reads. The data contain approximately 2,000,000 distinct CDR3 sequences, roughly 43% of them seen just once; the ten biggest clones take up more than 20%. The sample originates from a study of blood T cells in healthy people across ages. Per the germline V gene, CDR1 is SGHKS and CDR2 is YYEKEE (reference sequence). This CDR3 has 14 residues. Trimming cost V 3 bases and J 3 bases, with 13 bases left between them.

The clonotype was recovered from a human donor in good health. The sequenced sample was blood. V gene TRBV5-5 combines with J gene TRBJ2-7; either TRBD1 or TRBD2 may fit D (5 bases each). The CDR3 sequence is CASSWDPTDYEQYF. The CDR3 DNA reads as TGTGCCAGCAGCTGGGACCCGACAGACTACGAGCAGTACTTC.